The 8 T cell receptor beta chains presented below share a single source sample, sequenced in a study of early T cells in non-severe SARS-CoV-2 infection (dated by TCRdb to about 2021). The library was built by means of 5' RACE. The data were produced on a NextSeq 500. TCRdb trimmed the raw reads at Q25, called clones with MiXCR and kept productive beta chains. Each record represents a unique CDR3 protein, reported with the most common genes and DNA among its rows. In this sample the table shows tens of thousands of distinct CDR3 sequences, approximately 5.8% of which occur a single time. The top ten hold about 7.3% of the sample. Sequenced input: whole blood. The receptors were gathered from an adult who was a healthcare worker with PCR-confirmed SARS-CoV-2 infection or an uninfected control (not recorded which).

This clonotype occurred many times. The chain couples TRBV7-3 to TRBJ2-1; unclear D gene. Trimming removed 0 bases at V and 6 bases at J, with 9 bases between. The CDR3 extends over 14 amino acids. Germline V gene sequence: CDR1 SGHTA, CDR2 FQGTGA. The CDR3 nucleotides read TGTGCCAGCAGCTTAACGTTTAGCACCAATGAGCAGTTCTTC. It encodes CASSLTFSTNEQFF. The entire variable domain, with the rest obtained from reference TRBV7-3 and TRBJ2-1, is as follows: GAGVSQTPSNKVTEKGKYVELRCDPISGHTALYWYRQSLGQGPEFLIYFQGTGAADDSGLPNDRFFAVRPEGSVSTLKIQRTERGDSAVYLCASSLTFSTNEQFFGPGTRLTVL.

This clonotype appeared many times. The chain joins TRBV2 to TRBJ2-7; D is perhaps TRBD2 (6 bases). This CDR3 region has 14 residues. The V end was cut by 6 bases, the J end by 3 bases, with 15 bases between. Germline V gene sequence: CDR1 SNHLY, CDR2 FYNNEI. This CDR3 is CASRGRLVGYEQYF. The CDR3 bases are TGTGCCAGCAGGGGACGACTAGTCGGCTACGAGCAGTACTTC.

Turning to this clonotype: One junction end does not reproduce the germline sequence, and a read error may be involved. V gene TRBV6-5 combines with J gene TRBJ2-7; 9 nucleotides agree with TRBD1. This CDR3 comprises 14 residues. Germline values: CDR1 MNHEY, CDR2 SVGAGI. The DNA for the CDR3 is TGTGTCAGCAGTCTGGACAGGGGACCCTACGAGCAGTACTTC. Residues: CVSSLDRGPYEQYF.

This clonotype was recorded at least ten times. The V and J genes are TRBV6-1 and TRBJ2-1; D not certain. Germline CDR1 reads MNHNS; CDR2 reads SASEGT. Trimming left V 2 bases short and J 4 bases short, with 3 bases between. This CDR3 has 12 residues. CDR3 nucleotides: TGTGCCAGCAGTGAACAGTACAATGAGCAGTTCTTC. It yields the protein CASSEQYNEQFF.

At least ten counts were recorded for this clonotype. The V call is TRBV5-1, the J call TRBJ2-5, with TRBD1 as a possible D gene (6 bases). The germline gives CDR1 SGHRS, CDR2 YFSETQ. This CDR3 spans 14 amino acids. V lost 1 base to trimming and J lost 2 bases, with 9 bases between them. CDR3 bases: TGCGCCAGCAGCTTGACTACAGGGCAAGAGACCCAGTACTTC. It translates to CASSLTTGQETQYF.

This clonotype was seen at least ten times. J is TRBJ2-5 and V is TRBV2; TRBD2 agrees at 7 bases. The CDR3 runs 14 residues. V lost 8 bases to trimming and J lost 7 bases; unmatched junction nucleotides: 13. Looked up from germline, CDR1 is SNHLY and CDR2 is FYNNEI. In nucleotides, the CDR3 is TGTGCCAGCCGTAGCGGGCCGGCCGATGGGACCCAGTACTTC. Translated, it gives CASRSGPADGTQYF.

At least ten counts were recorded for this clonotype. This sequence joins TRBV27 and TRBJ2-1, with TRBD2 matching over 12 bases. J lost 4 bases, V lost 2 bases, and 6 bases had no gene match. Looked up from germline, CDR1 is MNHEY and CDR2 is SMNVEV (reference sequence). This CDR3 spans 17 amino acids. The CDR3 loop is CASSLLTSGGPYNEQFF. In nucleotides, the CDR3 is TGTGCCAGCAGTTTACTGACTAGCGGGGGACCATACAATGAGCAGTTCTTC.

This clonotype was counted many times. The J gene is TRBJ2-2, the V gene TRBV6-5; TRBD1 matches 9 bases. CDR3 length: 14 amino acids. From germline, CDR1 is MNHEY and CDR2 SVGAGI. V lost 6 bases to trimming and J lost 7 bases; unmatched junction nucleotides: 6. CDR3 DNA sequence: TGTGCCAGCAGCTGGGACAGGGCTTACGGGGAGCTGTTTTTT. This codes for CASSWDRAYGELFF.